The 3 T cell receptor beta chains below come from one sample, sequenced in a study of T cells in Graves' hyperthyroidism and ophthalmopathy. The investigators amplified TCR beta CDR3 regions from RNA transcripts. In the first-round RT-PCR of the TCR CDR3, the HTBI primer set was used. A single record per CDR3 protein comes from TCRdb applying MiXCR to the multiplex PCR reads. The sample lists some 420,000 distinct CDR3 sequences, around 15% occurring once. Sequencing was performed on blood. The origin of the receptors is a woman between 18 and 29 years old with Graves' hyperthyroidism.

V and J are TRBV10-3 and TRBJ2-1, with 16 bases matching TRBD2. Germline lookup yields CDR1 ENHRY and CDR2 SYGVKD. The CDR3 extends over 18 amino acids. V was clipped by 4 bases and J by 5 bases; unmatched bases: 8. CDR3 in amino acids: CAISVGTSGRGWNNEQFF. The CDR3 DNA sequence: TGTGCCATCAGTGTTGGGACTAGCGGGAGGGGGTGGAACAATGAGCAGTTCTTC.

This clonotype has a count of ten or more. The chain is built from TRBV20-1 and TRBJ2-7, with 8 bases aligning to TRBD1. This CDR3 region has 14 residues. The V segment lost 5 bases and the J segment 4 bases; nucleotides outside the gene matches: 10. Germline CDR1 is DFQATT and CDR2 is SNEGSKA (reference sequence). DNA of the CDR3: TGCAGTGCTGGCCCGGTACAGGGGGGTTACGAGCAGTACTTC. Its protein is CSAGPVQGGYEQYF.

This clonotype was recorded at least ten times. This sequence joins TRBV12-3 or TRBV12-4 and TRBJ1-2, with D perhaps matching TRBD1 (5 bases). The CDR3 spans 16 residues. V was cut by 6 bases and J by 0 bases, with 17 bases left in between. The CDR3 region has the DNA TGTGCCAGCAGCCCCAGTCGCCAAGGGGCTAACTATGGCTACACCTTC. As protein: CASSPSRQGANYGYTF.